This TCR beta chain is from a study of Graves' ophthalmopathy and Graves' hyperthyroidism. The sample holds many counts of this clonotype. Antigen: not known. General study findings and limits: The blood repertoire also included most expanded thyroid clonotypes above 0.001 frequency.

Researchers took RNA transcripts and amplified TCR beta CDR3 regions from them. The first-round RT-PCR employed HTBI primers together with the Qiagen OneStep RT-PCR kit. A multiplex PCR was then performed as the second round. MiXCR was run by TCRdb on the multiplex PCR reads, yielding one entry per CDR3 protein. The sample includes about 340,000 distinct CDR3 sequences, around a sixth seen only once; the top ten take 10% to 15%. Trimming cost V 0 bases and J 1 base, with 9 bases left between them. The CDR3 covers 15 residues. CDR1 is MDHEN and CDR2 is SYDVKM in the germline V gene. Certain patients were not enrolled. These were patients with other autoimmune diseases, uncontrolled infections, pregnancy or lactation. Clinicians diagnosed using symptoms, serum thyroxine, TRAb, thyroid ultrasound and orbital computed tomography.

This receptor was taken from an adult man with Graves' ophthalmopathy. Input material: peripheral blood. The rearrangement links TRBV28 to TRBJ2-5; possibly TRBD1 for D (6 bases). The CDR3 nucleotides are TGTGCCAGCAGTTTATGGTCAGGGGCCCAAGAGACCCAGTACTTC. Its protein product is CASSLWSGAQETQYF.